The 22 T cell receptor beta chains listed next were all sequenced from one sample in a study of shared clonotypes between healthy human individuals. Using immunoSEQ multiplex PCR, the repertoire was profiled, and TCRdb retains in-frame clones only, with some absent. The sample has around 1,100,000 clones, approximately 77% seen once. The specimen sequenced was memory CD4+ T cells from PBMCs. Subset in this sample: CD45RA-negative fraction. The receptors stem from a man in his late teens or twenties in good health. Some clones in this sample may be carry-over from other donors' samples.

This sequence joins TRBV6-6 and TRBJ2-1; the match to TRBD1 covers 11 bases. Trimming removed 7 bases from V and 9 bases from J; junction bases left unmatched: 5. The CDR3 is made up of 13 amino acids. Germline CDR1 and CDR2: MNHNY and SVGAGI (reference sequence). The chain's CDR3 is CASMGQGGGEQFF. DNA for the CDR3: TGTGCCAGCATGGGACAGGGGGGTGGTGAGCAGTTCTTC.

The V gene is TRBV5-5, the J gene TRBJ2-7; TRBD1 aligns across 12 bases. The CDR3 consists of 13 residues. The germline V gene has CDR1 SGHKS and CDR2 YYEKEE (reference sequence). Unmatched junction bases numbered 1, after V lost 3 bases and J lost 6 bases. The CDR3 nucleotides read TGTGCCAGCAGCTGGGACAGGGGGCTCGAGCAGTACTTC. It yields the protein CASSWDRGLEQYF.

The chain is built from TRBV7-5 and TRBJ1-5. TRBV7-5 constitutes a pseudogene. The CDR3 sequence is 16 residues long. The CDR3 region is CARSLVGRVGDQPQHF. CDR3 in DNA: TGTGCCAGAAGCTTAGTAGGCAGGGTGGGGGATCAGCCCCAGCATTTT.

This clone was detected only once. At one of its ends the junction is not consistent with the germline gene, which may arise from a read error. This chain links TRBV19 with TRBJ2-1; D might be TRBD2 (5 bases). This CDR3 has 18 residues. In germline, CDR1 is LNHDA, CDR2 SQIVND (reference sequence). The CDR3 spells CASSIPGLDWEIYSEQFF. CDR3 sequence (DNA): TGTGCCAGTAGTATCCCCGGACTGGACTGGGAGATTTACAGTGAGCAGTTCTTC.

This clone has only one observation. A much larger clone is a single base away; this may be a read error. The identical CDR3 is also encoded by other nucleotide sequences in the sample. This chain links TRBV7-2 with TRBJ2-7, with TRBD2 identical over 13 bases. This CDR3 is built from 17 residues. V shed 0 bases, J shed 2 bases, and the junction held 4 bases outside the gene matches. Per germline, CDR1 SGHTA and CDR2 FQGNSA. For the CDR3, the DNA is TGTGCCAGCAGCTTAGCCGGACTAGCGGGAGACCCCTACGAGCAGTACTTC. This gives the protein CASSLAGLAGDPYEQYF.

This clone was detected only once. The V and J genes are TRBV5-1 and TRBJ2-7; D gene ambiguous. The germline V gene has CDR1 SGHRS and CDR2 YFSETQ. The CDR3 covers 13 residues. V gave up 5 bases and J gave up 7 bases, with 16 bases separating them. The CDR3 spells CASRLDGMLEQYF. The CDR3 nucleotides read TGCGCCAGCAGGCTGGACGGCATGTTGGAGCAGTACTTC.

This chain connects TRBV5-1 to TRBJ2-1; D uncertain. This CDR3 has 10 amino acids. CDR1 is SGHRS and CDR2 is YFSETQ in the germline V gene. Trimming left V 3 bases short and J 9 bases short, with 4 bases between. The CDR3 protein is CASSSSEQFF. The DNA of the CDR3 is TGCGCCAGCAGCTCAAGTGAGCAGTTCTTC.

V usage is TRBV6-6 and J usage is TRBJ2-7; the match to TRBD2 covers 8 bases. CDR1 is MNHNY, CDR2 SVGAGI, per germline (reference sequence). The CDR3 sequence is 13 residues long. V gave up 8 bases and J gave up 6 bases; unmatched junction bases: 9. CDR3 region: CASARIAGLEQYF. The DNA of the CDR3 is TGTGCCAGCGCCAGGATAGCGGGACTCGAGCAGTACTTC.

V is TRBV5-6 and J is TRBJ2-7; 9 nucleotides line up with TRBD1. CDR1 is SGHDT and CDR2 is YYEEEE in the germline V gene. V trimming: 3 bases; J trimming: 6 bases; junction bases outside the gene matches: 7. There are 14 residues in the CDR3. CDR3: CASSWWDRVGEQYF. The DNA of the CDR3 is TGTGCCAGCAGCTGGTGGGACAGGGTGGGCGAGCAGTACTTC.

The rearrangement joins TRBV2 to TRBJ2-7; D is ambiguous. The CDR3 totals 13 residues. Trimming removed 4 bases at V and 3 bases at J, with 10 bases between. Germline CDR1 is SNHLY and CDR2 is FYNNEI. CDR3 nucleotide sequence: TGTGCCAGCAGTGTTGTAGTGTACTACGAGCAGTACTTC. As protein: CASSVVVYYEQYF. Variable domain in full (rest from reference TRBV2 and TRBJ2-7): EPEVTQTPSHQVTQMGQEVILRCVPISNHLYFYWYRQILGQKVEFLVSFYNNEISEKSEIFDDQFSVERPDGSNFTLKIRSTKLEDSAMYFCASSVVVYYEQYFGPGTRLTVT.

Of note for this clone: The sample carries other DNA sequences with the same CDR3. The chain carries TRBV2 and TRBJ1-1; tentatively, D is TRBD1 (5 bases). Germline V gene sequence: CDR1 SNHLY, CDR2 FYNNEI. The CDR3 covers 12 residues. V lost 5 bases and J lost 3, with 7 bases in between. The DNA of the CDR3 is TGTGCCAGCAGTCCAGGGTACACTGAAGCTTTCTTT. This encodes CASSPGYTEAFF.

The sample holds many counts of this clone. This specimen includes other DNA sequences encoding the same CDR3. J is TRBJ2-5 and V is TRBV20-1, with no clear D. This CDR3 region has 10 residues. Trimming left V 5 bases short and J 2 bases short, with 3 bases between. The germline V gene encodes CDR1 DFQATT and CDR2 SNEGSKA (reference sequence). This CDR3 is CSAGQETQYF. The CDR3 DNA is TGCAGTGCTGGACAAGAGACCCAGTACTTC.

This clone was observed many times. The gene calls are TRBV5-4 and TRBJ1-2; D not resolved. V was shortened by 6 bases and J by 3 bases, with 9 bases between the two germline ends. Germline assignment: CDR1 SGHNT and CDR2 YYREEE (reference sequence). The CDR3 covers 12 residues. This CDR3 is CASKAIDYGYTF. The CDR3, as DNA: TGTGCCAGCAAGGCTATCGACTATGGCTACACCTTC.

J is TRBJ1-1 and V is TRBV6-5, with D possibly matching TRBD1 (5 bases). V was pared by 2 bases and J by 10 bases, with 11 bases between. The CDR3 runs 12 residues. The germline V gene encodes CDR1 MNHEY and CDR2 SVGAGI. CDR3 in DNA: TGTGCCAGCAGTTACCAGGGCAGGCGAGCTTTCTTT. It is translated as CASSYQGRRAFF.

This clone was seen a single time. The chain is built from TRBV5-1 and TRBJ2-5; D unresolved. The CDR3 is 14 amino acids. From germline, CDR1 is SGHRS and CDR2 YFSETQ. V lost 4 bases and J lost 2, with 12 bases in between. This CDR3 is CASSRAGLQETQYF. DNA for the CDR3: TGCGCCAGCAGCCGGGCTGGGCTTCAAGAGACCCAGTACTTC.

CDR3 DNA: TGTGCCAGCAGTGCAGGCAGGCTCTATGGCTACACCTTC. It yields the protein CASSAGRLYGYTF. V gene TRBV2 combines with J gene TRBJ1-2, with unresolved D. The V gene's germline CDR1 is SNHLY and CDR2 FYNNEI. This CDR3 has 13 amino acids. V lost 4 bases and J lost 4, with 10 bases in between.

This chain links TRBV7-2 with TRBJ2-3; D possibly matches TRBD1 or TRBD2 (5 bases each). V was cut by 5 bases and J by 6 bases, with 9 bases left in between. Germline V CDR1 and CDR2: SGHTA, FQGNSA. This CDR3 spans 12 amino acids. As DNA, the CDR3 is TGTGCCAGCAGCAACAGGAGGGATACGCAGTATTTT. It translates to CASSNRRDTQYF. Drawing the rest from reference TRBV7-2 and TRBJ2-3, the complete variable domain is GAGVSQSPSNKVTEKGKDVELRCDPISGHTALYWYRQSLGQGLEFLIYFQGNSAPDKSGLPSDRFSAERTGGSVSTLTIQRTQQEDSAVYLCASSNRRDTQYFGPGTRLTVL.

For the CDR3, the DNA is TGTGCCAGCAGTGAACCGGGACTGCTATCCCCCACCTACGAGCAGTACTTC. Translating it yields CASSEPGLLSPTYEQYF. This sequence joins TRBV2 and TRBJ2-7; possibly TRBD2 for D (6 bases). The CDR3 totals 17 residues. The V and J ends lost 2 bases and 2 bases respectively, with 19 bases between them. Germline lookup yields CDR1 SNHLY and CDR2 FYNNEI.

V and J are TRBV4-2 and TRBJ2-5; 8 bases align to TRBD2. V lost 1 base and J lost 4; bases outside the gene matches: 8. The CDR3 spans 16 residues. CDR1 is LGHNA and CDR2 is YNFKEQ in the germline V gene. The CDR3 sequence is CASSQGAPGGGETQYF. CDR3 DNA sequence: TGTGCCAGCAGCCAAGGCGCCCCGGGAGGGGGAGAGACCCAGTACTTC.

J is TRBJ2-7 and V is TRBV9; D is undetermined. CDR1 SGDLS and CDR2 YYNGEE come from the germline V gene. This CDR3 spans 15 amino acids. V gave up 1 base and J gave up 0 bases, with 11 bases separating them. CDR3 amino acids: CASSVRSGSSYEQYF. For the CDR3, the DNA is TGTGCCAGCAGCGTACGATCAGGCAGCTCCTACGAGCAGTACTTC.

The chain uses TRBV4-1 and TRBJ2-5; D uncertain. V gave up 1 base and J gave up 4 bases, with 7 bases separating them. Per germline, CDR1 MGHRA and CDR2 YSYEKL. The CDR3 totals 13 residues. The CDR3: CASSQVAAETQYF. The CDR3 coding sequence is TGCGCCAGCAGCCAAGTCGCAGCAGAGACCCAGTACTTC.

With respect to this clone: Other DNA sequences from this sample encode an identical CDR3 as well. The chain couples TRBV18 to TRBJ2-7; TRBD1 matches 8 bases. The CDR3 sequence is 15 residues long. The V and J ends lost 3 bases and 1 base, in that order; junction bases with no gene match: 5. In germline, CDR1 is KGHSH, CDR2 LQKENI. CDR3 sequence (DNA): TGTGCCAGCTCACCTGGGACAGGTTCTTCCTACGAGCAGTACTTC. This translates into CASSPGTGSSYEQYF.